This T cell receptor (beta chain) was sequenced for a study of identical twins. The CDR3 is 16 residues long. V was clipped by 5 bases and J by 2 bases; unmatched bases: 12. CDR1 SGHAT and CDR2 FQNNGV come from the germline V gene. TCRdb fed the 5' RACE reads into MiXCR, producing one record per CDR3 protein. The sample includes a few hundred thousand distinct CDR3 sequences, roughly 18% seen only once; the top ten take approximately 12%. Sequenced input: naive T cells sorted from blood. The chain has TRBV11-2 and TRBJ2-7; the match to TRBD1 covers 7 bases. The receptor comes from a man aged 50-59 years in good health. The CDR3 protein is CASSARDSVIPYEQYF. The CDR3 bases are TGTGCCAGCAGCGCCCGGGACAGTGTAATCCCCTACGAGCAGTACTTC.